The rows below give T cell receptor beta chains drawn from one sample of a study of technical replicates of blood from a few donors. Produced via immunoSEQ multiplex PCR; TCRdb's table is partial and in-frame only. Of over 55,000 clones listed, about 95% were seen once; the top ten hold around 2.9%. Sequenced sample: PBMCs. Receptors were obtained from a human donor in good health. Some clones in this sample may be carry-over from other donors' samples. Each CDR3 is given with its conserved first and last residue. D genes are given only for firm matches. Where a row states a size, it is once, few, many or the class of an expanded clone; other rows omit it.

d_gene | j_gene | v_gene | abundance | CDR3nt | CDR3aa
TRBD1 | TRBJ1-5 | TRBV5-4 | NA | TGTGCCAGCAGCTCGGACAGGAATCAGCCCCAGCATTTT | CASSSDRNQPQHF
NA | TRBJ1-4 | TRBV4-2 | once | TGTGCCAGCAGCCAAGTGATGGTTGTGCGAACTAATGAAAAACTGTTTTTT | CASSQVMVVRTNEKLFF
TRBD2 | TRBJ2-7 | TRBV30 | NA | TGTGCCGGGACTAGCGGGATCTACGAGCAGTACTTC | CAGTSGIYEQYF
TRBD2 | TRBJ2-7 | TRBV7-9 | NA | TGTGCCAGCAGCCCTACCCGACTAGCGGGAGTTATAGAGCAGTACTTC | CASSPTRLAGVIEQYF
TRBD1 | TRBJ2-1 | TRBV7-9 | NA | TGTGCCAGCAGTTTTAACAGGGGGTCCTACAATGAGCAGTTCTTC | CASSFNRGSYNEQFF
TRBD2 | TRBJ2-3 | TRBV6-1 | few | TGTGCCAGCAGTGGGACTAGCGGGGGGGCAGATACGCAGTATTTT | CASSGTSGGADTQYF
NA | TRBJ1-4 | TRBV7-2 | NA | TGTGCCAGCAGTATAGGAGTTGCAACTAATGAAAAACTGTTTTTT | CASSIGVATNEKLFF
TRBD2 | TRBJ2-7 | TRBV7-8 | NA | TGTGCCAGCAGCTTAGGACGGAGACTAGCGGGGAATTTTACCTACGAGCAGTACTTC | CASSLGRRLAGNFTYEQYF
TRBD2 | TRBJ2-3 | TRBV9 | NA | TGTGCCAGCAGCCCGCGGGGGGACACAGATACGCAGTATTTT | CASSPRGDTDTQYF
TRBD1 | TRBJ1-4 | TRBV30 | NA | TGTGCCTGGCTGGGACAGGGGGCCGAACTGTTTTTT | CAWLGQGAELFF
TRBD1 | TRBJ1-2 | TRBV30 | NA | TGTGCCTGGAGTCGCGGGGAGTCAGGGGGAGGCTACACCTTC | CAWSRGESGGGYTF